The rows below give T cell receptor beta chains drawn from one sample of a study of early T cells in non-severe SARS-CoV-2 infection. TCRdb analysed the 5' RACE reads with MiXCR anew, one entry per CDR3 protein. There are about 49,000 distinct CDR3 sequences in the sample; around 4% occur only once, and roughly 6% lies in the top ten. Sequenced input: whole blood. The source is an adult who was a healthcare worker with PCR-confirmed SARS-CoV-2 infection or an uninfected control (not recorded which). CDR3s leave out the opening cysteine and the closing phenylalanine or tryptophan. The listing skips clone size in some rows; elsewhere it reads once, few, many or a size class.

CDR3: ASSLDRNTGELF
size: many
J: TRBJ2-2
V: TRBV7-2

CDR3: ASSEAREGTGELF
size: many
J: TRBJ2-2
V: TRBV25-1

CDR3: SVGSRAGANVLT
size: many
J: TRBJ2-6
V: TRBV29-1

CDR3: ASSVDRIYGYT
size: few
J: TRBJ1-2
V: TRBV6-6

CDR3: ASSGQGDGYT
size: many
J: TRBJ1-2
V: TRBV2

CDR3: ATSLGLGTDTQY
size: many
J: TRBJ2-3
V: TRBV24-1

CDR3: ASSSPEDYEQY
size: many
J: TRBJ2-7
V: TRBV7-9

CDR3: ASSRLRDPAYNEQF
size: few
J: TRBJ2-1
V: TRBV6-5

CDR3: SLREGQVPDTQY
size: medium-sized
J: TRBJ2-3
V: TRBV20-1

CDR3: ASSQGVAGQFIPGYT
size: many
J: TRBJ1-2
V: TRBV7-9

CDR3: ASSILQGSYNEQF
size: many
J: TRBJ2-1
V: TRBV19

CDR3: ASSGRRGLAYEQY
size: many
J: TRBJ2-7
V: TRBV6-2/TRBV6-3

CDR3: ASSQTGSEAF
size: many
J: TRBJ1-1
V: TRBV7-9

CDR3: ASSIYVSGEGQPQH
size: many
J: TRBJ1-5
V: TRBV19

CDR3: ASSLRQVLTNEKLF
size: many
J: TRBJ1-4
V: TRBV28

CDR3: AIRTTGDATEAF
size: many
J: TRBJ1-1
V: TRBV10-3

CDR3: SARDLSSGGVGDTQY
size: .
J: TRBJ2-3
V: TRBV20-1

CDR3: SAYSGSNYNEQF
size: many
J: TRBJ2-1
V: TRBV20-1

CDR3: ASSWVDYTGELF
size: many
J: TRBJ2-2
V: TRBV5-5

CDR3: ATSRDASGISSYNEQF
size: many
J: TRBJ2-1
V: TRBV15

CDR3: SAPILAGSTDTQY
size: many
J: TRBJ2-3
V: TRBV20-1

CDR3: ASSQVSLADNEQF
size: few
J: TRBJ2-1
V: TRBV4-1

CDR3: ASSEPGLAGLDEQF
size: many
J: TRBJ2-1
V: TRBV25-1

CDR3: SVGTGYGYT
size: many
J: TRBJ1-2
V: TRBV29-1

CDR3: ASSLFRGQGTETQY
size: few
J: TRBJ2-5
V: TRBV27

CDR3: ASRVTMTDTQY
size: .
J: TRBJ2-3
V: TRBV11-2

CDR3: ASSPLGGGQETQY
size: many
J: TRBJ2-5
V: TRBV18

CDR3: ASSSPDRQETQY
size: many
J: TRBJ2-5
V: TRBV6-2/TRBV6-3

CDR3: ASSDTSNTGELF
size: few
J: TRBJ2-2
V: TRBV6-4

CDR3: ASSLGGGRTSTEAF
size: many
J: TRBJ1-1
V: TRBV7-8

CDR3: ASSLSPDTGELF
size: many
J: TRBJ2-2
V: TRBV7-3

CDR3: ASSERGGSSGANVLT
size: many
J: TRBJ2-6
V: TRBV6-1

CDR3: SVYLSEETMGEQF
size: few
J: TRBJ2-1
V: TRBV29-1

CDR3: ASSQGLAGGQGDSYNEQF
size: few
J: TRBJ2-1
V: TRBV4-2

CDR3: ASSLTGDKQY
size: .
J: TRBJ2-7
V: TRBV7-3

CDR3: ASSSNLFYSPLH
size: many
J: TRBJ1-6
V: TRBV7-9

CDR3: ASSIGSRGTEAF
size: many
J: TRBJ1-1
V: TRBV19

CDR3: ASSRGGLAGSPAYNEQF
size: many
J: TRBJ2-1
V: TRBV7-2

CDR3: ASSKGRNRWNTEAF
size: many
J: TRBJ1-1
V: TRBV21-1

CDR3: ASSLDSDSYGYT
size: many
J: TRBJ1-2
V: TRBV5-1

CDR3: ASTTGFGNSPLH
size: many
J: TRBJ1-6
V: TRBV5-1

CDR3: SAVLDRAGQF
size: many
J: TRBJ2-1
V: TRBV20-1

CDR3: ASSVTGQSSYEQY
size: many
J: TRBJ2-7
V: TRBV21-1

CDR3: ASSQVGGGAYNEQF
size: many
J: TRBJ2-1
V: TRBV4-2

CDR3: ASSFGPGELF
size: many
J: TRBJ2-2
V: TRBV7-3

CDR3: ASNPTGEGLTNEKLF
size: .
J: TRBJ1-4
V: TRBV6-5

CDR3: AWRLQRETPLH
size: many
J: TRBJ1-6
V: TRBV30

CDR3: ASSTRALSYDSPLH
size: many
J: TRBJ1-6
V: TRBV7-8

CDR3: ASSYYGGRANEQF
size: many
J: TRBJ2-1
V: TRBV6-6

CDR3: AWSVLYSNQPQH
size: many
J: TRBJ1-5
V: TRBV30

CDR3: ASSLGMGAHEQY
size: many
J: TRBJ2-7
V: TRBV11-2

CDR3: AISANGEITEAF
size: many
J: TRBJ1-1
V: TRBV10-3

CDR3: AISGQDGGNTIY
size: many
J: TRBJ1-3
V: TRBV10-3

CDR3: ASTRDLRTGTFEQF
size: few
J: TRBJ2-1
V: TRBV7-8

CDR3: ASSQATGTTYEQY
size: few
J: TRBJ2-7
V: TRBV4-2

CDR3: ASNFGPQH
size: many
J: TRBJ1-5
V: TRBV7-8

CDR3: SARGAV
size: many
J: TRBJ1-1
V: TRBV20-1

CDR3: ASSLGRGAYEQY
size: many
J: TRBJ2-7
V: TRBV4-3

CDR3: ASSPPISSGNTIY
size: many
J: TRBJ1-3
V: TRBV18